These 21 T cell receptor beta chains originate from one sample sequenced in a study of T-cell reconstitution after alpha-beta-depleted transplantation in children (dated by TCRdb to the mid-2010s). The library relied on PCR. Instrument used: Illumina HiSeq 2500. Molecular barcoding was employed in the preparation of TCR libraries, with unique molecular identifiers being used to normalize TCRbeta repertoire quantification. TCRdb took the public reads, trimmed them with fastp at Q25, ran MiXCR for clone calling and kept in-frame beta chains. Under each unique CDR3 protein, matching rows form one entry showing the most common genes and DNA. Within this sample are more than 550,000 distinct CDR3 sequences, with about 11% of them counted one time only. Less than 5% of the sample goes to the ten largest clones. Sequences were derived from PBMCs from the stem cell graft donor, sampled from the stem cell graft. These TCRs come from a human donor who donated a stem cell graft to a child with acute myeloid leukemia.

This clonotype has just a few counts. J is TRBJ2-1 and V is TRBV28; D gene uncertain. The germline V gene has CDR1 MDHEN and CDR2 SYDVKM. Deletions cut 4 bases from V and 4 bases from J, with 8 bases between. The CDR3 totals 13 residues. Here the CDR3 DNA reads TGTGCCAGCAGTTCACAGTCTTACAATGAGCAGTTCTTC. Residues: CASSSQSYNEQFF.

This clonotype came up a few times. The chain's CDR3 is CSAYSGFQETQYF. In DNA, the CDR3 is TGCAGTGCTTATTCGGGTTTCCAAGAGACCCAGTACTTC. This chain connects TRBV20-1 to TRBJ2-5; D is unclear. The CDR3 sequence is 13 residues long. CDR1 DFQATT and CDR2 SNEGSKA come from the germline V gene (reference sequence). V was cut by 5 bases and J by 1 base, with 11 bases left in between.

This rearrangement joins TRBV10-3 to TRBJ2-1; 8 bases line up with TRBD2. The CDR3 loop spans 18 amino acids. V gave up 2 bases and J gave up 0 bases; unmatched junction bases: 9. Germline lookup yields CDR1 ENHRY and CDR2 SYGVKD. CDR3 nucleotides: TGTGCCATCAGTGAGCAGGCGGGAGGTTACCTCTCCTACAATGAGCAGTTCTTC. It translates to CAISEQAGGYLSYNEQFF.

There are many counts of this clonotype. This sequence joins TRBV20-1 and TRBJ2-1, with 9 bases fitting TRBD2. The ends lost 0 bases at V and 5 bases at J; junction bases unmatched: 5. In germline, CDR1 is DFQATT, CDR2 SNEGSKA (reference sequence). The CDR3 loop spans 15 amino acids. CDR3 sequence reads: CSAREGSGSNNEQFF. The DNA of the CDR3 is TGCAGTGCTAGAGAAGGTAGCGGGAGTAACAATGAGCAGTTCTTC.

The chain combines TRBV20-1 with TRBJ2-3; no definite D call. The CDR3 contains 14 residues. Trimming shortened V by 6 bases and J by 3 bases, and 16 bases separated the two germline ends. Germline CDR1 DFQATT, CDR2 SNEGSKA (reference sequence). In DNA, the CDR3 is TGCAGTGCCAAAACTCCCACGGTGACAGATACGCAGTATTTT. Its translation is CSAKTPTVTDTQYF.

V usage is TRBV6-5 and J usage is TRBJ1-1; perhaps TRBD1 as D (6 bases). CDR3 length: 14 amino acids. Between the trimmed V and J ends, which lost 2 bases and 4 bases, there was a span of 11 bases. Germline V gene data show CDR1 as MNHEY and CDR2 as SVGAGI. CDR3 bases: TGTGCCAGCAGTTACGGGGGGCAAGGCACTGAAGCTTTCTTT. This gives the protein CASSYGGQGTEAFF.

This clonotype was observed many times. The rearrangement joins TRBV7-2 to TRBJ2-7; D perhaps matches TRBD1 (6 bases). Germline values: CDR1 SGHTA, CDR2 FQGNSA. The CDR3 sequence is 12 residues long. Deletions cut 8 bases from V and 2 bases from J, with 10 bases between. The CDR3 nucleotides read TGTGCCAGCGGGACATTAGCCTACGAGCAGTACTTC. Translated, it gives CASGTLAYEQYF.

This clonotype has more than one count but fewer than ten. This chain connects TRBV29-1 to TRBJ2-1; 8 positions agree with TRBD2. With V trimmed by 3 bases and J by 5 bases, 12 bases remained unmatched. Germline-derived CDR1 and CDR2 are SQVTM and ANQGSEA. The CDR3 runs to 16 residues. Here the CDR3 DNA reads TGCAGCGTTGAGCCTAGTGGGACTAGATCACACAATGAGCAGTTCTTC. Protein sequence: CSVEPSGTRSHNEQFF.

This clonotype was seen a handful of times. The chain is built from TRBV2 and TRBJ2-3; tentatively, D is TRBD1 (5 bases). V was shortened by 7 bases and J by 5 bases, with 13 bases between the two germline ends. Germline lookup yields CDR1 SNHLY and CDR2 FYNNEI. There are 13 residues in the CDR3. The CDR3 here is CASKKTEGDTQYF. Here the CDR3 DNA reads TGTGCCAGCAAAAAGACAGAAGGAGATACGCAGTATTTT.

The J gene is TRBJ2-1, the V gene TRBV7-9; maybe TRBD1 (5 bases). The germline gives CDR1 SEHNR, CDR2 FQNEAQ (reference sequence). This CDR3 has 14 amino acids. Between the trimmed V and J ends, which lost 9 bases and 7 bases, there was a span of 19 bases. The CDR3 spells CASSPLWGRNEQFF. CDR3 DNA sequence: TGTGCCAGTAGCCCCCTTTGGGGCAGAAATGAGCAGTTCTTC. The full variable domain, rest sourced from reference TRBV7-9 and TRBJ2-1, is DTGVSQNPRHKITKRGQNVTFRCDPISEHNRLYWYRQTLGQGPEFLTYFQNEAQLEKSRLLSDRFSAERPKGSFSTLEIQRTEQGDSAMYLCASSPLWGRNEQFFGPGTRLTVL.

The chain is built from TRBV5-5 and TRBJ2-7, with 7 bases matching TRBD1. There are 16 residues in the CDR3. With V trimmed by 5 bases and J by 4 bases, 15 bases remained unmatched. Germline CDR1 reads SGHKS; CDR2 reads YYEKEE (reference sequence). The CDR3 nucleotides read TGTGCCAGCAGACTAGTCCGGGACAGCCCTTTGTACGAGCAGTACTTC. Protein sequence: CASRLVRDSPLYEQYF.

J is TRBJ1-5 and V is TRBV7-2; D is possibly TRBD1 (5 bases). CDR1 and CDR2 (germline): SGHTA, FQGNSA. CDR3 length: 12 amino acids. The germline V and J ends were trimmed by 10 bases and 4 bases, with 11 bases remaining between them. CDR3 region: CATGGFNQPQHF. CDR3 in DNA: TGTGCCACGGGGGGATTTAATCAGCCCCAGCATTTT.

This clonotype was detected many times. J is TRBJ2-3 and V is TRBV12-3 or TRBV12-4; D is uncertain. This CDR3 region has 13 residues. V was clipped by 8 bases and J by 4 bases, with 13 bases between them. The CDR3 coding sequence is TGTGCCAGCCAAAGAACGGTCGCAGATACGCAGTATTTT. Residues: CASQRTVADTQYF.

V usage is TRBV2 and J usage is TRBJ2-7; D remains ambiguous. Germline CDR1 is SNHLY and CDR2 is FYNNEI. Trimming took 3 bases from V and 7 from J, leaving 13 bases between them. This CDR3 is built from 13 residues. The CDR3 loop reads CASSETPLGEQYF. For the CDR3, the DNA is TGTGCCAGCAGTGAGACCCCCCTTGGAGAGCAGTACTTC.

This clonotype showed up just a few times. The chain employs TRBV2 and TRBJ1-5; the D is unclear. Germline CDR1 SNHLY, CDR2 FYNNEI. CDR3 length: 14 amino acids. The V end lost 6 bases, the J end lost 1 base, and 10 bases lay between the germline ends. The CDR3 loop reads CASRALYSNQPQHF. The CDR3 DNA sequence: TGTGCCAGCAGGGCTTTGTACAGCAATCAGCCCCAGCATTTT.

This clonotype has a single count. The chain has TRBV20-1 and TRBJ2-1; D gene ambiguous. V lost 3 bases and J lost 7, with 10 bases in between. The CDR3 sequence is 12 residues long. Germline-derived CDR1 and CDR2 are DFQATT and SNEGSKA (reference sequence). CDR3 residues: CSASRAKNEQFF. DNA of the CDR3: TGCAGTGCTAGCCGAGCGAAAAATGAGCAGTTCTTC.

This clonotype was observed a few times. The chain uses TRBV5-1 and TRBJ2-7; possible D gene TRBD2, 6 bases. The CDR3 has 14 residues. V dropped 0 bases and J dropped 4 bases, with 11 bases sitting between them. The germline gives CDR1 SGHRS, CDR2 YFSETQ. The CDR3 protein is CASSLGERAYEQYF. DNA for the CDR3: TGCGCCAGCAGCTTGGGGGAGCGGGCTTACGAGCAGTACTTC. The full variable domain, rest sourced from reference TRBV5-1 and TRBJ2-7, is KAGVTQTPRYLIKTRGQQVTLSCSPISGHRSVSWYQQTPGQGLQFLFEYFSETQRNKGNFPGRFSGRQFSNSRSEMNVSTLELGDSALYLCASSLGERAYEQYFGPGTRLTVT.

At least ten counts were recorded for this clonotype. The V and J genes are TRBV28 and TRBJ2-1, with D unclear. V gave up 4 bases and J gave up 7 bases, with 11 bases separating them. The CDR3 totals 13 residues. The germline CDR1 and CDR2 sequences are MDHEN and SYDVKM. CDR3 protein: CASSSVDRNEQFF. CDR3 nucleotide sequence: TGTGCCAGCAGTTCCGTGGATAGGAATGAGCAGTTCTTC. The full variable domain, completed using reference TRBV28 and TRBJ2-1, is DVKVTQSSRYLVKRTGEKVFLECVQDMDHENMFWYRQDPGLGLRLIYFSYDVKMKEKGDIPEGYSVSREKKERFSLILESASTNQTSMYLCASSSVDRNEQFFGPGTRLTVL.

There are many counts of this clonotype. The rearrangement joins TRBV27 to TRBJ2-1; D uncertain. Trimming shortened V by 3 bases and J by 0 bases, and 15 bases separated the two germline ends. The V gene's germline CDR1 is MNHEY and CDR2 SMNVEV (reference sequence). This CDR3 is 17 amino acids long. CDR3 nucleotides: TGTGCCAGCAGTTTGGGTGTGAGACGGAGCTCCTACAATGAGCAGTTCTTC. Encoded protein: CASSLGVRRSSYNEQFF.

This clonotype showed up many times. This chain uses TRBV6-2 or TRBV6-3 with TRBJ2-3; 7 bases fit TRBD2. Germline V gene sequence: CDR1 MNHEY, CDR2 SVGEGT. Trimming took 6 bases from V and 0 from J; bases not matched to a gene: 3. This CDR3 contains 14 residues. CDR3 nucleotide sequence: TGTGCCAGCAGGCGAGCGGGAAGCACAGATACGCAGTATTTT. Amino acid sequence: CASRRAGSTDTQYF.

This clonotype was seen repeatedly, ten times or more. The chain joins TRBV29-1 to TRBJ2-2; D is ambiguous. Germline V CDR1 and CDR2: SQVTM, ANQGSEA. With 4 bases removed from V and 2 bases from J, the gap between germline ends came to 8 bases. This CDR3 contains 13 residues. CDR3 nucleotide sequence: TGCAGCGTTGCGTTGCGAAACACCGGGGAGCTGTTTTTT. Protein product: CSVALRNTGELFF.